The rows below give T cell receptor beta chains drawn from one sample of a study of OX40 agonist ivuxolimab in advanced cancers. Sequenced by immunoSEQ multiplex PCR; TCRdb stores in-frame clones only, minus some. Of about 69,000 clones listed, roughly 90% are singletons. This material consisted of CD4+ or CD8+ T cells sorted from blood, taken in a trial of the OX40 agonist ivuxolimab. The receptors originated from an adult with an advanced solid tumor such as melanoma, head and neck, liver or kidney cancer. Both conserved end residues are part of each CDR3. D genes are given only for firm matches. A row's size may be missing; if present it is once, few, many or a size class.

>TRBJ1-3|NA|NA|TRBV28
TGTGCCAGCTGGGAAGCCCCTCCTGGAAACACCATATATTTT
CASWEAPPGNTIYF
>TRBJ1-1|NA|NA|TRBV11-2
TGTGCCAGCAGCTTAGTGTTCTTCACTGAAGCTTTCTTT
CASSLVFFTEAFF
>TRBJ2-3|NA|NA|TRBV5-1
TGCGCCAGCAGCGGTGTTACGGGCACCAGCACAGATACGCAGTATTTT
CASSGVTGTSTDTQYF
>TRBJ2-3|NA|NA|TRBV5-1
TGCGCCAGCAGCTTGGCGGGACTTGGCACAGATACGCAGTATTTT
CASSLAGLGTDTQYF
>TRBJ1-1|NA|TRBD1|TRBV9
TGTGCCAGCAGCGCCTCCCAGGGGGGGAAAGCTTTCTTT
CASSASQGGKAFF
>TRBJ1-2|NA|NA|TRBV19
TGTGCCAGTAGTGCTCGGACAGAATATGGCTACACCTTC
CASSARTEYGYTF
>TRBJ2-7|once|NA|TRBV27
TGTGCCAGCAGTAACCTAGGGGGGCTTCACGAGCAGTACTTC
CASSNLGGLHEQYF
>TRBJ2-6|NA|NA|TRBV5-6
TGTGCCAGCAGCTTGGCGAGTTCTGGGGCCAACGTCCTGACTTTC
CASSLASSGANVLTF
>TRBJ2-2|NA|TRBD2|TRBV28
TGTGCCAGCAGTTTACTAGCGGGAGTTTCGAACACCGGGGAGCTGTTTTTT
CASSLLAGVSNTGELFF
>TRBJ2-1|NA|NA|TRBV7-8
TGTGCCAGCAGCTTAGCGCCGAATCTAGCTGGATACAATGAGCAGTTCTTC
CASSLAPNLAGYNEQFF
>TRBJ1-1|NA|NA|TRBV11-2
TGTGCCAGCAGCTCCGGGCCTTTCATGAACACTGAAGCTTTCTTT
CASSSGPFMNTEAFF
>TRBJ1-5|NA|NA|TRBV7-8
TGTGCCAGCAGCCCGCTTGGTGGAAATCAGCCCCAGCATTTT
CASSPLGGNQPQHF
>TRBJ1-1|NA|NA|TRBV28
TGTGCCAGCAGTTTACTGTCAAGGCTTGCCACTGAAGCTTTCTTT
CASSLLSRLATEAFF
>TRBJ2-5|NA|NA|TRBV5-5
TGTGCCAGCAGCTTGGAGTCAGCGCAAGAGACCCAGTACTTC
CASSLESAQETQYF
>TRBJ2-7|NA|NA|TRBV11-1
TGTGCCAGCAGCTTCGGGGGCAACGAGCAGTACTTC
CASSFGGNEQYF
>TRBJ2-5|once|TRBD2|TRBV2
TGTGCCAGCGCTAGAAACGGGGGGGAGACCCAGTACTTC
CASARNGGETQYF
>TRBJ2-3|NA|NA|TRBV4-3
TGCGCCAGCAGCCAAGATCTTCCGGGCGGGGCGCAGTATTTT
CASSQDLPGGAQYF
>TRBJ2-7|NA|NA|TRBV5-1
TGCGCCAGCAGCAGAACCCCGGGACTTGGGCAGTACTTC
CASSRTPGLGQYF
>TRBJ2-2|NA|TRBD2|TRBV7-3
TGTGCCAGCAGCTTAGGGACTAGTCCTTCCGGGGAGCTGTTTTTT
CASSLGTSPSGELFF
>TRBJ2-7|NA|TRBD2|TRBV14
TGTGCCAGCAGCTCGATAACCGGGACTAGCGGGAGCCCATACTACGAGCAGTACTTC
CASSSITGTSGSPYYEQYF
>TRBJ1-3|once|NA|TRBV5-1
TGCGCCAGCAGCCAGAGGGGTTCCGGAAACACCATATATTTT
CASSQRGSGNTIYF
>TRBJ2-1|NA|TRBD2|TRBV29-1
TGCAGCGATCGGACTAGCGGGTACAATGAGCAGTTCTTC
CSDRTSGYNEQFF
>TRBJ1-2|NA|NA|TRBV7-2
TGTGCCAGCAGCTTAATTCATGGGGAGATCTATGGCTACACCTTC
CASSLIHGEIYGYTF
>TRBJ2-2|NA|NA|TRBV6-5
TGTGCCAGCAAGTCCGGGCAGCGTCGTACCGGGGAGCTGTTTTTT
CASKSGQRRTGELFF
>TRBJ2-7|NA|NA|TRBV7-2
TGTGCCAGCAGCTTAGTACGGGCTAGAAGCGAGCAGTACTTC
CASSLVRARSEQYF
>TRBJ2-7|NA|NA|TRBV7-2
TGTGCCAGCAGCTTAGGGGCTTACGAGCAGTACTTC
CASSLGAYEQYF
>TRBJ2-1|NA|NA|TRBV7-9
TGTGCCAGCAGCTTTTCTTCCTCCTACAATGAGCAGTTCTTC
CASSFSSSYNEQFF
>TRBJ1-5|NA|NA|TRBV18
TGTGCCAGCTCACCGGCAAGAAATAGCAATCAGCCCCAGCATTTT
CASSPARNSNQPQHF
>TRBJ2-1|NA|NA|TRBV27
TGTGCCAGCAGTCTCTCCAATGAGCAGTTCTTC
CASSLSNEQFF
>TRBJ1-2|NA|NA|TRBV27
TGTGCCAGCAGTTTCTCTTTTACAGGCATTAACTATGGCTACACCTTC
CASSFSFTGINYGYTF
>TRBJ2-2|NA|TRBD2|TRBV5-1
TGCGCCAGCAGCTCCGGGACTAGCAAATACACCGGGGAGCTGTTTTTT
CASSSGTSKYTGELFF
>TRBJ2-1|NA|NA|TRBV19
TGTGCCAGTAGTGAGGTAAACAATGAGCAGTTCTTC
CASSEVNNEQFF
>TRBJ2-7|NA|TRBD2|TRBV15
TGTGCCACCAGCAGAGACGTACCTAGCGGGACGTACCCCTACGAGCAGTACTTC
CATSRDVPSGTYPYEQYF
>TRBJ2-5|once|TRBD1|TRBV5-1
TGCGCCAGCACCCGAGGACAGGGTCAAGAGACCCAGTACTTC
CASTRGQGQETQYF
>TRBJ2-7|once|TRBD1|TRBV5-1
TGCGCCAGCAGCCCCGGGGACAGGGGAAAGCAGTACTTC
CASSPGDRGKQYF
>TRBJ2-3|NA|NA|TRBV7-9
TGTGCCAGCAGCCCTGACACAGATACGCAGTATTTT
CASSPDTDTQYF
>TRBJ2-7|NA|TRBD2|TRBV18
TGTGCCAGCTCACCTTTGGGCAGGGCTAGCGGGAGGTCCGAGCAGTACTTC
CASSPLGRASGRSEQYF
>TRBJ2-7|NA|NA|TRBV7-8
TGTGCCAGCAGCTTTGGAGGGGAGGAGCAGTACTTC
CASSFGGEEQYF
>TRBJ2-7|once|TRBD1|TRBV29-1
TGCAGCGTGCGGGTAGGGGGCGCGACCCAAGGGTCCTACGAGCAGTACTTC
CSVRVGGATQGSYEQYF
>TRBJ2-7|NA|NA|TRBV7-2
TGTGCCAGCAGCACTAGGATCTCATACGAGCAGTACTTC
CASSTRISYEQYF
>TRBJ2-2|NA|TRBD1|TRBV18
TGTGCCAGCTCACCTGGGACAGGGGCCACCGGGGAGCTGTTTTTT
CASSPGTGATGELFF
>TRBJ2-7|NA|NA|TRBV7-9
TGTGCCAGCAGCTTGGCCGGGGCAGAAAGCAAGCAGTACTTC
CASSLAGAESKQYF
>TRBJ2-1|NA|TRBD2|TRBV5-4
TGTGCCAGCAGCCCCACCGGACTAGCGATGTACAATGAGCAGTTCTTC
CASSPTGLAMYNEQFF
>TRBJ2-3|few|NA|TRBV5-1
TGCGCCAGCAGCTTCCAATGGAGCACAGATACGCAGTATTTT
CASSFQWSTDTQYF
>TRBJ1-2|NA|NA|TRBV28
TGTGCCAGCAGTTTGAGTCTCCGTAACAGTCTTAACTATGGCTACACCTTC
CASSLSLRNSLNYGYTF
>TRBJ1-3|NA|NA|TRBV5-1
TGCGCCAGCAAGACAGAAAGCTCTGGAAACACCATATATTTT
CASKTESSGNTIYF
>TRBJ2-2|NA|TRBD2|TRBV7-3
TGTGCCAGCAGCTTAACGAGCGGGAGTAACACCGGGGAGCTGTTTTTT
CASSLTSGSNTGELFF
>TRBJ1-5|NA|TRBD1|TRBV5-6
TGTGCCAGCAGCTTGGGACCAGGGGGCGGGCCCCAGCATTTT
CASSLGPGGGPQHF
>TRBJ2-5|NA|NA|TRBV7-2
TGTGCCAGCAGCCCCCGGCAGGGGGAGACCCAGTACTTC
CASSPRQGETQYF
>TRBJ1-6|NA|NA|TRBV30
TGTGCCTGGAGTACGCAGAATTCACCCCTCCACTTT
CAWSTQNSPLHF
>TRBJ2-7|NA|TRBD1|TRBV7-2
TGTGCCAGCAGCTTCTCGGACAGGGGTGCCGAGCAGTACTTC
CASSFSDRGAEQYF
>TRBJ1-2|once|TRBD1|TRBV27
TGTGCCAGCAGTCGAGGGACAGCTCAAGGCTATGGCTACACCTTC
CASSRGTAQGYGYTF
>TRBJ1-1|NA|NA|TRBV7-9
TGTGCCAGCATCTTGTCACAGTGGAACACTGAAGCTTTCTTT
CASILSQWNTEAFF